The 14 T cell receptor beta chains listed next were all sequenced from one sample in a study of control samples from healthy donors and cancer patients. The table came from immunoSEQ multiplex PCR; TCRdb's copy has only in-frame clones and leaves some out. The data hold approximately 150,000 clones, with about 86% observed a single time. Sequenced sample: blood. The receptors originated from a man between 18 and 29 years old in good health.

V usage is TRBV27 and J usage is TRBJ2-7, with D tentatively TRBD1 or TRBD2 (5 bases each). V was clipped by 2 bases and J by 2 bases, with 19 bases between them. Per the germline V gene, CDR1 is MNHEY and CDR2 is SMNVEV (reference sequence). The CDR3 sequence is 17 residues long. CDR3 DNA: TGTGCCAGCAGTTTAGGAACCCCCGGGACGGTACCCTACGAGCAGTACTTC. It yields the protein CASSLGTPGTVPYEQYF.

This clone was seen just once. V is TRBV7-8 and J is TRBJ2-1, with 11 bases lining up with TRBD2. Germline trimming cut 0 bases from V and 7 bases from J; bases unmatched to any gene: 14. Per the germline V gene, CDR1 is SGHVS and CDR2 is FQNEAQ. The CDR3 consists of 19 residues. CDR3 sequence reads: CASSLALAGGATRPNEQFF. Here the CDR3 DNA reads TGTGCCAGCAGCTTAGCCCTAGCGGGGGGTGCAACTCGCCCGAATGAGCAGTTCTTC.

The chain carries TRBV19 and TRBJ2-6, with D perhaps TRBD1 (7 bases). Trimming removed 4 bases from V and 4 bases from J, with 11 bases in between. This CDR3 contains 15 residues. The germline CDR1 and CDR2 sequences are LNHDA and SQIVND (reference sequence). The CDR3 loop reads CASSTGGSGANVLTF. The CDR3 nucleotides read TGTGCCAGTAGTACAGGGGGGAGCGGGGCCAACGTCCTGACTTTC.

V gene TRBV27 combines with J gene TRBJ1-2, with no clear D. There are 15 residues in the CDR3. V lost 1 base, J lost 4 bases, and 13 bases lay in between. From germline, CDR1 is MNHEY and CDR2 SMNVEV (reference sequence). The chain's CDR3 is CASSLFSSQVYGYTF. DNA of the CDR3: TGTGCCAGCAGTTTATTCTCCAGCCAGGTCTATGGCTACACCTTC.

The chain recombines TRBV7-9 with TRBJ1-1; D perhaps matches TRBD1 (6 bases). The CDR3 is made up of 15 amino acids. CDR1 is SEHNR, CDR2 FQNEAQ, per germline (reference sequence). Trimming cost V 7 bases and J 5 bases, with 20 bases left between them. As DNA, the CDR3 is TGTGCCAGCACCTTTAGGGGCAGGGGAGGGACTGAAGCTTTCTTT. Protein product: CASTFRGRGGTEAFF.

The chain joins TRBV29-1 to TRBJ1-2; D not certain. Germline V gene data show CDR1 as SQVTM and CDR2 as ANQGSEA. This CDR3 region has 15 residues. Trimming pared 3 bases from V and 1 base from J, leaving 15 bases between. The CDR3 is CSVDNGQEDNYGYTF. CDR3 coding DNA: TGCAGCGTTGATAATGGCCAGGAAGATAACTATGGCTACACCTTC.

This clone was recorded once. The J gene is TRBJ1-1, the V gene TRBV12-3 or TRBV12-4; TRBD1 aligns across 8 bases. V trimming: 6 bases; J trimming: 6 bases; junction bases outside the gene matches: 6. CDR3 length: 13 residues. CDR3 sequence reads: CASSRVQGAEAFF. DNA for the CDR3: TGTGCCAGCAGCCGAGTACAGGGGGCTGAAGCTTTCTTT.

The chain is built from TRBV6-6 and TRBJ2-7, with TRBD1 identical over 11 bases. With 7 bases clipped from V and 5 bases from J, the junction kept 7 bases outside the gene matches. The CDR3 contains 14 residues. The germline gives CDR1 MNHNY, CDR2 SVGAGI (reference sequence). The DNA for the CDR3 is TGTGCCAGCAACGGACAGGGGGCCTGGGACGAGCAGTACTTC. It encodes CASNGQGAWDEQYF.

The chain recombines TRBV3-1 (or the pseudogene TRBV3-2) with TRBJ2-7, with 7 nucleotides matching TRBD2. CDR3 length equals 14 residues. Per germline, CDR1 LGHDT and CDR2 YNNKEL (reference sequence). Losses at the gene ends were 2 bases for V and 2 bases for J; bases not matched to a gene: 3. In DNA, the CDR3 is TGTGCCAGCAGCCAATCGAGCGGGACCTACGAGCAGTACTTC. Its protein is CASSQSSGTYEQYF.

The V gene is TRBV30, the J gene TRBJ1-4; D gene uncertain. The CDR3 is 12 residues long. The V gene lost 0 bases and the J gene lost 4 bases, with 3 bases spanning the gap. Germline CDR1 is GTSNPN and CDR2 is SVGIG (reference sequence). Here the CDR3 reads CAWSVFNEKLFF. The CDR3 DNA reads as TGTGCCTGGAGTGTTTTTAATGAAAAACTGTTTTTT.

The CDR3 bases are TGTGCCAGCAGCTTAATTTTTGGGACAGGGCCCACCGGGGAGCTGTTTTTT. This codes for CASSLIFGTGPTGELFF. The chain couples TRBV7-2 to TRBJ2-2, with 9 nucleotides matching TRBD1. Germline trimming cut 2 bases from V and 4 bases from J; bases unmatched to any gene: 8. Germline assignment: CDR1 SGHTA and CDR2 FQGNSA. This CDR3 contains 17 residues. The whole variable domain, remainder taken from reference TRBV7-2 and TRBJ2-2, is GAGVSQSPSNKVTEKGKDVELRCDPISGHTALYWYRQSLGQGLEFLIYFQGNSAPDKSGLPSDRFSAERTGGSVSTLTIQRTQQEDSAVYLCASSLIFGTGPTGELFFGEGSRLTVL.

The J gene is TRBJ1-5, the V gene TRBV28; 8 bases map to TRBD1. The CDR3 is 18 residues long. Germline lookup yields CDR1 MDHEN and CDR2 SYDVKM. V lost 4 bases, J lost 0 bases, and 11 bases stayed unmatched. The chain's CDR3 is CASSSPGTGLDSNQPQHF. The CDR3 region has the DNA TGTGCCAGCAGTTCCCCCGGGACAGGTCTCGATAGCAATCAGCCCCAGCATTTT. The full variable domain, in which reference TRBV28 and TRBJ1-5 provide the parts outside the CDR3, is DVKVTQSSRYLVKRTGEKVFLECVQDMDHENMFWYRQDPGLGLRLIYFSYDVKMKEKGDIPEGYSVSREKKERFSLILESASTNQTSMYLCASSSPGTGLDSNQPQHFGDGTRLSIL.

The chain recombines TRBV28 with TRBJ1-1; D is possibly TRBD1 (5 bases). The CDR3 loop spans 14 amino acids. CDR1 and CDR2 from the germline V gene are MDHEN and SYDVKM. V was clipped by 3 bases and J by 4 bases, with 12 bases between them. The CDR3 DNA sequence: TGTGCCAGCAGTTTTCGGGGGAAAAGCACTGAAGCTTTCTTT. Its translation: CASSFRGKSTEAFF.

The gene calls are TRBV28 and TRBJ2-6; weak D call: TRBD1 (5 bases). From germline, CDR1 is MDHEN and CDR2 SYDVKM. This CDR3 has 20 residues. Trimming stripped 6 bases from V and 1 base from J, with 25 bases between. CDR3 in amino acids: CASSTALWGREGSGANVLTF. The CDR3 bases are TGTGCCAGCAGCACCGCTCTCTGGGGCAGGGAAGGATCTGGGGCCAACGTCCTGACTTTC. The full variable domain, rest sourced from reference TRBV28 and TRBJ2-6, is DVKVTQSSRYLVKRTGEKVFLECVQDMDHENMFWYRQDPGLGLRLIYFSYDVKMKEKGDIPEGYSVSREKKERFSLILESASTNQTSMYLCASSTALWGREGSGANVLTFGAGSRLTVL.